These T cell receptor beta chains were read from a single sample in a study of PD-1 blockade in classical Hodgkin lymphoma. Sequencing was performed with immunoSEQ multiplex PCR; in TCRdb, only in-frame clones are kept and a portion is missing. The sample consists of some 46,000 clones, over 60% of them appearing once. The material was peripheral blood mononuclear cells (PBMCs), obtained before the second cycle of nivolumab. The receptors shown here come from a human donor with classical Hodgkin lymphoma. The CDR3 runs from the conserved cysteine through the conserved F or W. Fields, in order: V gene, J gene, D gene, clone size, CDR3 protein, CDR3 DNA. A D gene is named only where the DNA matches it firmly. Rows give clone size only sometimes, using once, few, many, or a class for an expanded clone.

TRBV15	TRBJ2-7	TRBD2	.	CATSAGGPYEQYF	TGTGCCACATCAGCGGGAGGGCCTTACGAGCAGTACTTC
TRBV19	TRBJ2-5	.	.	CASSINRAYHQETQYF	TGTGCCAGTAGTATAAACAGGGCCTACCACCAAGAGACCCAGTACTTC
TRBV21-1	TRBJ1-5	.	once	CASTLWGGNSNQPQHF	TGTGCCAGCACCCTATGGGGCGGCAATAGCAATCAGCCCCAGCATTTT
TRBV5-1	TRBJ2-7	.	.	CASSSEMLEQYF	TGCGCCAGCAGCTCTGAGATGCTAGAGCAGTACTTC
TRBV6-6	TRBJ2-5	TRBD2	.	CASSPGGGVETQYF	TGTGCCAGCAGTCCGGGCGGGGGGGTAGAGACCCAGTACTTC
TRBV14	TRBJ1-6	.	.	CASSLGGTTGPPLHF	TGTGCCAGCAGCCTAGGGGGGACCACGGGCCCACCCCTCCACTTT
TRBV5-6	TRBJ2-7	.	.	CASSSASWEQYF	TGTGCCAGCAGCTCCGCCTCCTGGGAGCAGTACTTC
TRBV30	TRBJ1-3	.	few	CAYTTGPGNTIYF	TGTGCCTACACGACAGGCCCTGGAAACACCATATATTTT
TRBV7-9	TRBJ2-1	TRBD2	.	CASSLPTSGGADNEQFF	TGTGCCAGCAGCCTCCCTACTAGCGGGGGGGCGGACAATGAGCAGTTCTTC
TRBV7-9	TRBJ2-5	.	once	CASSLEGQETQYF	TGTGCCAGCAGCTTAGAGGGGCAAGAGACCCAGTACTTC
TRBV4-3	TRBJ2-3	.	.	CASREQGTDTQYF	TGCGCCAGCAGAGAACAGGGCACAGATACGCAGTATTTT
TRBV9	TRBJ1-2	.	.	CASSVAGGTPGYTF	TGTGCCAGCAGCGTAGCTGGAGGTACCCCCGGCTACACCTTC
TRBV18	TRBJ1-1	.	.	CASSPLDRNTEAFF	TGTGCCAGCTCACCCCTGGACAGGAACACTGAAGCTTTCTTT
TRBV9	TRBJ2-7	.	once	CASSVVGSSYEQYF	TGTGCCAGCAGCGTAGTCGGGAGCTCCTACGAGCAGTACTTC